Listed below are T cell receptor beta chains from one sample, sequenced in a study of spatial heterogeneity in lung cancer. MiXCR, run by TCRdb on the 5' RACE reads, gives a single entry per CDR3 protein. Of a few thousand distinct CDR3 sequences listed, approximately 9.5% are singletons. The sequencing used PBMCs, collected at surgery. The origin of the receptors is a male donor with early-stage non-small cell lung cancer. Both conserved end residues are part of each CDR3.

v_gene: TRBV29-1; j_gene: TRBJ1-1; CDR3aa: CSATDNPNTEAFF
v_gene: TRBV14; j_gene: TRBJ2-2; CDR3aa: CASSPWTGELFF
v_gene: TRBV5-6; j_gene: TRBJ2-7; CDR3aa: CASSSWGSEQYF
v_gene: TRBV20-1; j_gene: TRBJ2-7; CDR3aa: CSARVGLAYEQYF
v_gene: TRBV4-1; j_gene: TRBJ2-7; CDR3aa: CASSPRKGLSYEQYF
v_gene: TRBV7-9; j_gene: TRBJ2-7; CDR3aa: CASSFGEGSRYEQYF
v_gene: TRBV7-9; j_gene: TRBJ2-3; CDR3aa: CASSLDHRQGDTQYF
v_gene: TRBV12-3/TRBV12-4; j_gene: TRBJ2-5; CDR3aa: CASSLGTGAKTQYF
v_gene: TRBV29-1; j_gene: TRBJ2-1; CDR3aa: CSGAGTGVNEQFF
v_gene: TRBV29-1; j_gene: TRBJ2-7; CDR3aa: CSVDWDGRKPSSYEQYF
v_gene: TRBV25-1; j_gene: TRBJ2-5; CDR3aa: CASSGGTSGAETQYF
v_gene: TRBV12-3/TRBV12-4; j_gene: TRBJ1-5; CDR3aa: CASTREQAGSNQPQHF
v_gene: TRBV29-1; j_gene: TRBJ2-7; CDR3aa: CSVEVVGEQYF
v_gene: TRBV19; j_gene: TRBJ2-3; CDR3aa: CASSIPSLTDTQYF
v_gene: TRBV7-9; j_gene: TRBJ2-7; CDR3aa: CASSSPANRLSYEQYF
v_gene: TRBV28; j_gene: TRBJ1-1; CDR3aa: CASSLWQGNTEAFF
v_gene: TRBV5-1; j_gene: TRBJ2-6; CDR3aa: CASSLNLRSGANVLTF
v_gene: TRBV10-2; j_gene: TRBJ2-1; CDR3aa: CASSNPGQGGNEQFF
v_gene: TRBV5-4; j_gene: TRBJ1-2; CDR3aa: CASSSLATEYGYTF
v_gene: TRBV18; j_gene: TRBJ2-7; CDR3aa: CASSPRQDRGEQYF
v_gene: TRBV6-5; j_gene: TRBJ2-3; CDR3aa: CASSYQGDTDTQYF
v_gene: TRBV7-6; j_gene: TRBJ1-1; CDR3aa: CASSRQGQNTEAFF
v_gene: TRBV9; j_gene: TRBJ2-2; CDR3aa: CASSVGGAGTGELFF
v_gene: TRBV20-1; j_gene: TRBJ2-3; CDR3aa: CSARGAAGTGRTDTQYF
v_gene: TRBV5-1; j_gene: TRBJ1-4; CDR3aa: CASQRGQGEIGEKLFF
v_gene: TRBV29-1; j_gene: TRBJ1-2; CDR3aa: CSVERSGYSGYTF
v_gene: TRBV5-1; j_gene: TRBJ2-7; CDR3aa: CASSLRQGGAYEQYF
v_gene: TRBV5-1; j_gene: TRBJ2-6; CDR3aa: CASSSDASGANVLTF
v_gene: TRBV11-2; j_gene: TRBJ1-2; CDR3aa: CASSFGGGAYGYTF
v_gene: TRBV28; j_gene: TRBJ2-2; CDR3aa: CASSLDWNTGELFF
v_gene: TRBV29-1; j_gene: TRBJ2-7; CDR3aa: CSVALQPMDEQYF
v_gene: TRBV29-1; j_gene: TRBJ1-1; CDR3aa: CSVEDARTEAFF
v_gene: TRBV7-3; j_gene: TRBJ2-7; CDR3aa: CASSLNPGTYEQYF
v_gene: TRBV24-1; j_gene: TRBJ2-5; CDR3aa: CATSVRGNGEETQYF
v_gene: TRBV5-1; j_gene: TRBJ1-5; CDR3aa: CASSLEGAHNQPQHF
v_gene: TRBV7-9; j_gene: TRBJ2-5; CDR3aa: CASSLVPYQETQYF
v_gene: TRBV28; j_gene: TRBJ1-6; CDR3aa: CASSLQTENNSPLHF
v_gene: TRBV5-1; j_gene: TRBJ2-7; CDR3aa: CASSSLTGAGYEQYF
v_gene: TRBV11-3; j_gene: TRBJ2-2; CDR3aa: CASSLALGLAENTGELFF
v_gene: TRBV7-6; j_gene: TRBJ2-2; CDR3aa: CASSLPYSNTGELFF
v_gene: TRBV27; j_gene: TRBJ2-7; CDR3aa: CASSLNPQGGPEQYF
v_gene: TRBV7-9; j_gene: TRBJ2-1; CDR3aa: CASSPRQGFYNEQFF
v_gene: TRBV3-1; j_gene: TRBJ2-1; CDR3aa: CASSPIEYNEQFF
v_gene: TRBV28; j_gene: TRBJ1-6; CDR3aa: CASSAPTGNNSPLHF
v_gene: TRBV6-6; j_gene: TRBJ1-1; CDR3aa: CASRFRRLLNTEAFF
v_gene: TRBV5-1; j_gene: TRBJ2-3; CDR3aa: CASSRGTGTSSTDTQYF
v_gene: TRBV15; j_gene: TRBJ2-3; CDR3aa: CATSRNDRDLTDTQYF
v_gene: TRBV9; j_gene: TRBJ2-3; CDR3aa: CASSAGGGFTDTQYF
v_gene: TRBV20-1; j_gene: TRBJ1-4; CDR3aa: CSARDLVGGDEKLFF
v_gene: TRBV7-6; j_gene: TRBJ2-3; CDR3aa: CASSYSGGDTDTQYF